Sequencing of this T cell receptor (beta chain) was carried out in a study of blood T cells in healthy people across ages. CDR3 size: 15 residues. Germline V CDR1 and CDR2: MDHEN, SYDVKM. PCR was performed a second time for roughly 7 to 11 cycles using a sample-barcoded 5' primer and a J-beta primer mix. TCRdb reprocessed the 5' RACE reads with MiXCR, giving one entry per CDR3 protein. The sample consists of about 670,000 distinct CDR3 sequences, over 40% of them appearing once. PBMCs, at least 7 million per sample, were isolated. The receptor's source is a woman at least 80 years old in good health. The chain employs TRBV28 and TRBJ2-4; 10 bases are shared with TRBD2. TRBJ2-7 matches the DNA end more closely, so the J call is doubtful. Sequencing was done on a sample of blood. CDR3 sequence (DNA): TGTGCCAGCAGTTTCTCGAGCGGGAGGGTCTACGAGCAGTACTTC. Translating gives CASSFSSGRVYEQYF.